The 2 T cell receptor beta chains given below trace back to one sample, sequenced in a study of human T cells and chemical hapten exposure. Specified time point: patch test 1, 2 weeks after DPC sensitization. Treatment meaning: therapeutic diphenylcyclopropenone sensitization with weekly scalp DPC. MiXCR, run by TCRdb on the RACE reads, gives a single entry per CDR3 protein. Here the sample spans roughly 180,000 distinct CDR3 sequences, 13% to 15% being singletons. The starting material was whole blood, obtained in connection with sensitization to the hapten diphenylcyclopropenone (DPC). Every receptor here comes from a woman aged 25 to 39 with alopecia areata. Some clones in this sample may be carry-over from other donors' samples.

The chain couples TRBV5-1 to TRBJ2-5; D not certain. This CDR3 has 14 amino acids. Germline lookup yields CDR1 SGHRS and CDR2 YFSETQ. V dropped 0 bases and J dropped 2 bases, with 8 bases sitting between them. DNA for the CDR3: TGCGCCAGCAGCTTGGGGACCCCTCAAGAGACCCAGTACTTC. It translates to CASSLGTPQETQYF. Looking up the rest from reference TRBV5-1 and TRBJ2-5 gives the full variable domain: KAGVTQTPRYLIKTRGQQVTLSCSPISGHRSVSWYQQTPGQGLQFLFEYFSETQRNKGNFPGRFSGRQFSNSRSEMNVSTLELGDSALYLCASSLGTPQETQYFGPGTRLLVL.

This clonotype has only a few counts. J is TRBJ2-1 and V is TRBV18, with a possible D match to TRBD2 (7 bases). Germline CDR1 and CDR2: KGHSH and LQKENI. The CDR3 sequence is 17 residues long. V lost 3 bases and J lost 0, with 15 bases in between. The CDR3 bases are TGTGCCAGCTCACCGGGGGGGCTGGGGGCCTCCTACAATGAGCAGTTCTTC. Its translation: CASSPGGLGASYNEQFF.